These T cell receptor beta chains were read from a single sample in a study of CD8 T cells in ankylosing spondylitis. Using its own MiXCR run on the 5' RACE reads, TCRdb lists one record per CDR3 protein. Of about 700,000 distinct CDR3 sequences in the sample, roughly 20% are singletons; the top ten hold roughly a fifth. The source material was blood, either unsorted or a sorted T cell fraction (not recorded which). The receptor set was obtained from a male donor with ankylosing spondylitis. Each CDR3 is given with its conserved first and last residue. Each record gives: V gene, D gene, clone size, J gene, CDR3 protein, CDR3 DNA. D genes are given only for firm matches. The size entry is marked missing in some rows and otherwise reads once, few, many or a size class.

TRBV7-2	TRBD2	few	TRBJ2-7	CASSPSGRVGEQYF	TGTGCCAGCAGCCCTAGCGGGAGGGTAGGCGAGCAGTACTTC
TRBV12-3/TRBV12-4	-	few	TRBJ1-6	CASNTGTIYNSPLHF	TGTGCCAGCAACACAGGGACTATCTATAATTCACCCCTCCACTTT
TRBV12-3/TRBV12-4	-	-	TRBJ1-6	CASSTSPGALHF	TGTGCCAGCAGTACCTCTCCCGGGGCCCTCCACTTT
TRBV7-9	-	-	TRBJ1-1	CASSQLGRGNTEAFF	TGTGCCAGCAGCCAACTGGGAAGGGGGAACACTGAAGCTTTCTTT
TRBV29-1	-	-	TRBJ1-1	CSGEVGEAFF	TGCAGCGGAGAGGTGGGGGAAGCTTTCTTT
TRBV4-3	-	-	TRBJ2-3	CASSQDRLGTQYF	TGCGCCAGCAGCCAAGATCGTTTGGGTACGCAGTATTTT
TRBV19	-	-	TRBJ2-1	CASEAVGGFSYNEQFF	TGTGCCAGTGAGGCTGTTGGGGGGTTCTCCTACAATGAGCAGTTCTTC
TRBV7-3	TRBD2	few	TRBJ2-1	CASSRIGLAGSEQFF	TGTGCCAGCAGCCGGATAGGACTAGCGGGAAGTGAGCAGTTCTTC
TRBV18	-	-	TRBJ1-5	CASSVDGLQDQPQHF	TGTGCCAGCTCAGTTGACGGCCTTCAAGATCAGCCCCAGCATTTT
TRBV10-3	TRBD1	many	TRBJ1-5	CAIKGQGTDQPQHF	TGTGCCATCAAGGGACAGGGGACGGATCAGCCCCAGCATTTT
TRBV15	-	few	TRBJ2-1	CATSRQASGVNEQFF	TGTGCCACCAGCAGACAGGCGTCTGGGGTCAATGAGCAGTTCTTC
TRBV10-1	-	-	TRBJ2-1	CASSDPRDFYNEQFF	TGCGCCAGCAGTGACCCCCGGGACTTCTACAATGAGCAGTTCTTC
TRBV25-1	-	few	TRBJ2-7	CASRDTGYEQYF	TGTGCCAGCAGGGACACCGGCTACGAGCAGTACTTC
TRBV12-3/TRBV12-4	-	many	TRBJ1-2	CASSSTANYGYTF	TGTGCCAGCAGCTCGACAGCAAACTATGGCTACACCTTC
TRBV20-1	TRBD2	-	TRBJ2-2	CSATLGGRDTGELFF	TGCAGTGCTACGTTGGGAGGGAGAGACACCGGGGAGCTGTTTTTT
TRBV7-9	-	few	TRBJ1-5	CASSGGRGSNQPQHF	TGTGCCAGCAGCGGCGGGAGAGGTAGCAATCAGCCCCAGCATTTT
TRBV4-3	-	-	TRBJ1-6	CASSQDPPGQASFVYSPLHF	TGCGCCAGCAGCCAAGATCCCCCCGGGCAGGCCAGCTTTGTATATTCACCCCTCCACTTT
TRBV7-2	-	-	TRBJ2-2	CASSFSSYTGELFF	TGTGCCAGCAGCTTCTCGAGCTACACCGGGGAGCTGTTTTTT
TRBV9	-	-	TRBJ1-1	CASSGPQWGTEAFF	TGTGCCAGCAGCGGACCCCAATGGGGCACTGAAGCTTTCTTT
TRBV29-1	TRBD2	many	TRBJ2-1	CSAGLAGRNEQFF	TGCAGCGCCGGACTAGCGGGAAGGAATGAGCAGTTCTTC
TRBV7-9	TRBD1	few	TRBJ1-2	CASTFTGGEGYTF	TGTGCCAGCACCTTCACAGGGGGCGAGGGCTACACCTTC
TRBV25-1	-	-	TRBJ2-3	CASSPWGTASTDTQYF	TGTGCCAGCAGTCCCTGGGGAACAGCTAGCACAGATACGCAGTATTTT
TRBV6-2/TRBV6-3	TRBD2	-	TRBJ2-1	CASSYGVSGSDTYNEQFF	TGTGCCAGCAGTTACGGGGTTAGCGGGAGCGACACCTACAATGAGCAGTTCTTC
TRBV7-8	-	-	TRBJ2-2	CASSLEHVGEVSGELFF	TGTGCCAGCAGCTTAGAGCATGTAGGGGAAGTCTCCGGGGAGCTGTTTTTT
TRBV7-2	-	-	TRBJ2-3	CASSRGLSSDTQYF	TGTGCCAGCAGCCGGGGGTTATCGTCAGATACGCAGTATTTT
TRBV7-9	-	few	TRBJ1-1	CASSFPGLGVRGEAFF	TGTGCCAGCAGCTTCCCCGGTCTGGGTGTGCGGGGTGAAGCTTTCTTT
TRBV4-1	TRBD2	-	TRBJ2-7	CASSPGLAGSGGEQYF	TGCGCCAGCAGCCCGGGACTAGCGGGGTCTGGCGGCGAGCAGTACTTC
TRBV7-9	-	-	TRBJ1-4	CASSPPDSPRGLFF	TGTGCCAGCAGCCCCCCGGACAGCCCCAGAGGTCTGTTTTTT
TRBV7-2	TRBD1	-	TRBJ2-7	CASSSLQGAVTYEQYF	TGTGCCAGCAGCTCCCTTCAGGGGGCAGTGACCTACGAGCAGTACTTC
TRBV12-3/TRBV12-4	TRBD1	few	TRBJ2-5	CASSPGQAVQETQYF	TGTGCCAGCAGTCCCGGACAGGCAGTCCAAGAGACCCAGTACTTC
TRBV30	-	-	TRBJ1-1	CAWSLGSNTEAFF	TGTGCCTGGAGTCTAGGGTCTAACACTGAAGCTTTCTTT
TRBV7-9	-	few	TRBJ1-1	CASSPPTGLNTEAFF	TGTGCCAGCAGCCCCCCCACAGGCTTGAACACTGAAGCTTTCTTT
TRBV24-1	-	many	TRBJ1-2	CATSDPGYGYTF	TGTGCCACCAGTGATCCAGGGTATGGCTACACCTTC
TRBV27	-	few	TRBJ2-1	CASSLIGGRIGEQFF	TGTGCCAGCAGTTTAATCGGGGGGCGTATAGGTGAGCAGTTCTTC
TRBV6-2/TRBV6-3	TRBD2	few	TRBJ2-1	CASSSIAGGNNEQFF	TGTGCCAGCAGTTCAATAGCGGGGGGGAACAATGAGCAGTTCTTC
TRBV12-3/TRBV12-4	-	-	TRBJ1-2	CASTPSGDGVYGYTF	TGTGCCAGCACCCCCAGTGGGGACGGCGTCTATGGCTACACCTTC
TRBV4-2	TRBD2	few	TRBJ2-5	CASSRPSGGAETQYF	TGTGCCAGCAGCCGACCTTCCGGGGGGGCAGAGACCCAGTACTTC
TRBV7-2	-	-	TRBJ2-7	CASSFEGGPMAKQYF	TGTGCCAGCAGCTTTGAGGGGGGCCCCATGGCAAAGCAGTACTTC
TRBV18	-	-	TRBJ1-1	CASSPQGGETEAFF	TGTGCCAGCTCACCGCAGGGAGGGGAGACTGAAGCTTTCTTT
TRBV6-5	-	few	TRBJ1-1	CTSSLRQAPEAFF	TGTACCAGCAGTTTACGACAGGCCCCTGAAGCTTTCTTT
TRBV12-3/TRBV12-4	-	few	TRBJ2-2	CASSLKAPNTGELFF	TGTGCCAGCAGTTTGAAGGCACCGAACACCGGGGAGCTGTTTTTT
TRBV30	-	-	TRBJ2-1	CAWISEGYNEQFF	TGTGCCTGGATCTCCGAGGGCTACAATGAGCAGTTCTTC
TRBV5-1	-	few	TRBJ2-3	CASSLGTFGDTQYF	TGCGCCAGCAGCTTGGGCACCTTTGGCGATACGCAGTATTTT
TRBV11-2	-	-	TRBJ2-3	CASSLRGALSTDTQYF	TGTGCCAGCAGCTTAAGGGGGGCACTTAGCACAGATACGCAGTATTTT
TRBV12-3/TRBV12-4	-	many	TRBJ1-1	CASSLGKNTEAFF	TGTGCCAGCAGTTTGGGGAAGAACACTGAAGCTTTCTTT
TRBV24-1	-	-	TRBJ2-2	CATRANTGELFF	TGTGCCACCAGAGCGAACACCGGGGAGCTGTTTTTT
TRBV12-3/TRBV12-4	-	-	TRBJ1-1	CASSSTRRDEAFF	TGTGCCAGCAGTTCTACACGACGGGACGAAGCTTTCTTT
TRBV5-1	-	few	TRBJ1-1	CASSLVGGYEAFF	TGCGCCAGCAGCTTGGTGGGAGGTTACGAAGCTTTCTTT
TRBV24-1	TRBD2	-	TRBJ2-1	CATSGLAGPRRYNEQFF	TGTGCCACCAGCGGACTAGCGGGCCCGAGGAGGTACAATGAGCAGTTCTTC
TRBV5-1	-	few	TRBJ1-4	CASSLEPRRNEKLFF	TGCGCCAGCAGCTTGGAGCCGAGAAGAAATGAAAAACTGTTTTTT
TRBV6-2/TRBV6-3	TRBD2	few	TRBJ2-7	CASRKSGTRSGEQYF	TGTGCCAGCAGAAAATCCGGGACTAGATCTGGGGAGCAGTACTTC
TRBV12-3/TRBV12-4	-	-	TRBJ2-5	CASSLAGRWEETQYF	TGTGCCAGCAGTTTAGCAGGGAGGTGGGAAGAGACCCAGTACTTC